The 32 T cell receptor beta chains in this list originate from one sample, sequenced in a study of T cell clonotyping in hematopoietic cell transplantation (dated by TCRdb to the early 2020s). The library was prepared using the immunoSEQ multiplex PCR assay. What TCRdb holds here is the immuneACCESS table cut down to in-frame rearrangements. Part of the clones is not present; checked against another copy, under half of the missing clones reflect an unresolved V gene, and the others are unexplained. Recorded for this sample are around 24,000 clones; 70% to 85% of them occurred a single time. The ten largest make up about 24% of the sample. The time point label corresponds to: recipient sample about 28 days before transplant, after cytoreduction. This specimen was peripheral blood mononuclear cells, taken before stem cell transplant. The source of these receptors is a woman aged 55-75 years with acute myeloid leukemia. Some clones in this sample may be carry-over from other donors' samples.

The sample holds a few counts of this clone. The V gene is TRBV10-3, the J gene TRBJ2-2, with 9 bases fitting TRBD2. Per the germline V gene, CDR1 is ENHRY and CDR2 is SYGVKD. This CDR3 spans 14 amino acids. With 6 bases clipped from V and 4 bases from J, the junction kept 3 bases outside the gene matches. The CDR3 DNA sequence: TGTGCCATCAGACTAGCGGGTATCACCGGGGAGCTGTTTTTT. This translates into CAIRLAGITGELFF.

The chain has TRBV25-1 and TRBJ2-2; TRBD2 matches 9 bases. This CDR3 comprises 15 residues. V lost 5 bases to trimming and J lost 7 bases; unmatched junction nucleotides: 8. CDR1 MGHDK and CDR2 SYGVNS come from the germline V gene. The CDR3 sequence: CASSRGGRDVGELFF. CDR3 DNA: TGTGCCAGCAGTCGGGGCGGGAGGGATGTCGGGGAGCTGTTTTTT.

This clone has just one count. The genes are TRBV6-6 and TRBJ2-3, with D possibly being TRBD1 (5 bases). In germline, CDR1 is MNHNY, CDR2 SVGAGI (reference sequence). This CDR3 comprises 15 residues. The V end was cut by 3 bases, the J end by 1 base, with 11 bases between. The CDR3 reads CASSYGAAGTDTQYF. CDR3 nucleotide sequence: TGTGCCAGCAGTTATGGGGCAGCAGGCACAGATACGCAGTATTTT.

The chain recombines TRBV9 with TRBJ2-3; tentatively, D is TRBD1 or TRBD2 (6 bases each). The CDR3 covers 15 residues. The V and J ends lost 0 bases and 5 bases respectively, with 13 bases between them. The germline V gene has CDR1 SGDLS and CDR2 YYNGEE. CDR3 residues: CASSVDGGRGDTQYF. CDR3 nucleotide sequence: TGTGCCAGCAGCGTAGATGGGGGGCGGGGAGATACGCAGTATTTT.

CDR3 DNA: TGTGCTACGGCGGTGGGACAACCTGGCACAGATACGCAGTATTTT. Translation gives CATAVGQPGTDTQYF. This sequence joins TRBV2 and TRBJ2-3, with a possible D match to TRBD1 (6 bases). The CDR3 sequence is 15 residues long. Per germline, CDR1 SNHLY and CDR2 FYNNEI. The full variable domain, its missing parts supplied by reference TRBV2 and TRBJ2-3, is EPEVTQTPSHQVTQMGQEVILRCVPISNHLYFYWYRQILGQKVEFLVSFYNNEISEKSEIFDDQFSVERPDGSNFTLKIRSTKLEDSAMYFCATAVGQPGTDTQYFGPGTRLTVL.

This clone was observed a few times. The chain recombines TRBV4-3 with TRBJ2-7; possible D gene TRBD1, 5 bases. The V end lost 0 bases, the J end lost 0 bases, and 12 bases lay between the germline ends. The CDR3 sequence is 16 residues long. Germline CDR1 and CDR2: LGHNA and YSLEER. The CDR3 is CASSQEWAGRSYEQYF. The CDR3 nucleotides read TGCGCCAGCAGCCAAGAATGGGCAGGGCGCTCCTACGAGCAGTACTTC.

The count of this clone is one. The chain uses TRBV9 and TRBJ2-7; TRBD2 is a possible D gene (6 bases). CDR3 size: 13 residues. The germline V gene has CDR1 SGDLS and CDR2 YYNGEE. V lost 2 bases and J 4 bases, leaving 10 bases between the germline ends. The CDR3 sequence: CASSVSAGYEQYF. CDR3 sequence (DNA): TGTGCCAGCAGCGTGTCTGCGGGGTACGAGCAGTACTTC.

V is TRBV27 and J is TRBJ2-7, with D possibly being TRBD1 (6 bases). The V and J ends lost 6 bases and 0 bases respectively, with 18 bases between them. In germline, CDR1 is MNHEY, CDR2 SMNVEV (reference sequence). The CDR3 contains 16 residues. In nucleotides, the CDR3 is TGTGCCAGCAGCCCCAAGGGGGTCGGCTCCTCCTACGAGCAGTACTTC. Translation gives CASSPKGVGSSYEQYF.

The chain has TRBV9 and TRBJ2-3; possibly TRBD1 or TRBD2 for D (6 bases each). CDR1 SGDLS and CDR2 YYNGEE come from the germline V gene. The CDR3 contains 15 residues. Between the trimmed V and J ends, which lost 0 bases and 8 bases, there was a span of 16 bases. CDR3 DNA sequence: TGTGCCAGCAGCGTAGGGACGGGAGAGGGGGTTACGCAGTATTTT. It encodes CASSVGTGEGVTQYF. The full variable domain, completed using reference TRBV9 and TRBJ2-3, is DSGVTQTPKHLITATGQRVTLRCSPRSGDLSVYWYQQSLDQGLQFLIQYYNGEERAKGNILERFSAQQFPDLHSELNLSSLELGDSALYFCASSVGTGEGVTQYFGPGTRLTVL.

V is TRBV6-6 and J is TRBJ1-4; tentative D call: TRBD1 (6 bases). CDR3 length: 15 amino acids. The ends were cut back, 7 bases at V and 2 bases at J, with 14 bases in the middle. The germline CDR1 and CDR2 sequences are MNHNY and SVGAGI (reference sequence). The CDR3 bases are TGTGCCAGCACCCCGAGGGGGGCCACTAATGAAAAACTGTTTTTT. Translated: CASTPRGATNEKLFF.

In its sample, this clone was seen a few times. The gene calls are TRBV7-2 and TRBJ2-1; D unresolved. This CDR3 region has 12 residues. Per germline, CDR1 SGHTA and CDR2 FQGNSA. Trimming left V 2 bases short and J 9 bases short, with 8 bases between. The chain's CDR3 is CASSLSWGEQFF. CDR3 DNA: TGTGCCAGCAGCTTAAGTTGGGGTGAGCAGTTCTTC.

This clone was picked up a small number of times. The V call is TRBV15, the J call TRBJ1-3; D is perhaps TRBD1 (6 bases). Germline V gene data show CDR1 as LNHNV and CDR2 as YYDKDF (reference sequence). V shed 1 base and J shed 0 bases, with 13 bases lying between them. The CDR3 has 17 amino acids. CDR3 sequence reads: CATSRGRDKISGNTIYF. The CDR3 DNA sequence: TGTGCCACCAGCAGAGGTCGGGACAAAATCTCTGGAAACACCATATATTTT.

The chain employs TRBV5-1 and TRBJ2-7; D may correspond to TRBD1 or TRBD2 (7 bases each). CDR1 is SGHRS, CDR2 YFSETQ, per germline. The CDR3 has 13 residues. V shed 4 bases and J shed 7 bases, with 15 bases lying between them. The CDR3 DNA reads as TGCGCCAGCAGCGATGGGACAGCGGGGGAGCAGTACTTC. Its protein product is CASSDGTAGEQYF.

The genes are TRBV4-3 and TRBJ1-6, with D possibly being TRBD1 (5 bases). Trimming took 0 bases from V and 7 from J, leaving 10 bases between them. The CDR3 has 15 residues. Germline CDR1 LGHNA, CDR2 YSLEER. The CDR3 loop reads CASSQDSGFNSPLHF. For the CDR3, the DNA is TGCGCCAGCAGCCAAGATTCAGGGTTCAATTCACCCCTCCACTTT.

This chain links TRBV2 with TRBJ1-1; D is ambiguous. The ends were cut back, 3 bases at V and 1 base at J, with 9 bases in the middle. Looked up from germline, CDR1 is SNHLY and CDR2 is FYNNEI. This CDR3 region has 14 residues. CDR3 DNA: TGTGCCAGCAGTGACTTAGGCGCGAACACTGAAGCTTTCTTT. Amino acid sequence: CASSDLGANTEAFF.

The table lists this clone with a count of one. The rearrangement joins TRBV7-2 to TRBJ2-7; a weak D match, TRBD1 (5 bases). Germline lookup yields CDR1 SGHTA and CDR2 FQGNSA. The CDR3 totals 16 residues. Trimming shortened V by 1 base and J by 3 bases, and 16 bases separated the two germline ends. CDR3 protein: CASSLEGTGPHYEQYF. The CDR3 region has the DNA TGTGCCAGCAGCTTAGAAGGAACAGGTCCACACTACGAGCAGTACTTC.

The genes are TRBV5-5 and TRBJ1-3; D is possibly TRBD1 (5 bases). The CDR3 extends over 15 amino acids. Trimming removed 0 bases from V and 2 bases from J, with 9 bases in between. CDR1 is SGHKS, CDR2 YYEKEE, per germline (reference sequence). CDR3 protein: CASSLVGAAGNTIYF. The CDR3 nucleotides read TGTGCCAGCAGCTTGGTAGGGGCAGCTGGAAACACCATATATTTT.

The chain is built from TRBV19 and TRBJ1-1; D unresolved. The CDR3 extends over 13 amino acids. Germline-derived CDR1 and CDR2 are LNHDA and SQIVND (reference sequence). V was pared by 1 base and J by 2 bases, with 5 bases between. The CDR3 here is CASSIVFNTEAFF. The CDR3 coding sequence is TGTGCCAGTAGTATAGTTTTTAACACTGAAGCTTTCTTT.

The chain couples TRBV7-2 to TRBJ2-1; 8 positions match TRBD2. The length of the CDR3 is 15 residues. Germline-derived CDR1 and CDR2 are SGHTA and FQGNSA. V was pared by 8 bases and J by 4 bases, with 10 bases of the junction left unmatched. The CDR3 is CASLVGGRSYNEQFF. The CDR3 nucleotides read TGTGCCAGCCTTGTTGGCGGGAGGAGTTACAATGAGCAGTTCTTC.

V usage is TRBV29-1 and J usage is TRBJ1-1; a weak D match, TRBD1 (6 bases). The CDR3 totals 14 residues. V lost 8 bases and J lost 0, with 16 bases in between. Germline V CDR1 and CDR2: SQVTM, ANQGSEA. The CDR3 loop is CSTRGGLMNTEAFF. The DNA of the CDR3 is TGCAGCACGAGGGGGGGACTAATGAACACTGAAGCTTTCTTT.

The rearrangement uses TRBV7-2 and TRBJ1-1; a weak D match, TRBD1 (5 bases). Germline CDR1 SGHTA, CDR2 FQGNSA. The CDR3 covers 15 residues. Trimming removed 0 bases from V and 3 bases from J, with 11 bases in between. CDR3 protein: CASSLALGGYTEAFF. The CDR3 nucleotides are TGTGCCAGCAGCTTAGCGCTGGGGGGTTACACTGAAGCTTTCTTT.

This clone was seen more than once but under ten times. The DNA of the CDR3 is TGTGCCAGCAGTGAAGAGGGGGGCACAGATACGCAGTATTTT. Translating gives CASSEEGGTDTQYF. The V call is TRBV2, the J call TRBJ2-3; tentative D call: TRBD1 (6 bases). The CDR3 loop spans 14 amino acids. Per the germline V gene, CDR1 is SNHLY and CDR2 is FYNNEI. Trimming removed 1 base at V and 1 base at J, with 6 bases between.

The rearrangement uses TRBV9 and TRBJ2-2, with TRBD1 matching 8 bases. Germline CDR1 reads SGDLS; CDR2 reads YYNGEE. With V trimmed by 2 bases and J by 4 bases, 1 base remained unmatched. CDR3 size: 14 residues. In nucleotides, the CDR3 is TGTGCCAGCAGCGTCACAGGGGGCACCGGGGAGCTGTTTTTT. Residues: CASSVTGGTGELFF.

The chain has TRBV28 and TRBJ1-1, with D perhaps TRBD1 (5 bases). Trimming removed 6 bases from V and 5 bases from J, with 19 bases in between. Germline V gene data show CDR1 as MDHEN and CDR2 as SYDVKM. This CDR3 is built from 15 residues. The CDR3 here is CASRNARGDRTEAFF. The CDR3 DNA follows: TGTGCCAGCAGGAACGCACGGGGGGATCGGACTGAAGCTTTCTTT.

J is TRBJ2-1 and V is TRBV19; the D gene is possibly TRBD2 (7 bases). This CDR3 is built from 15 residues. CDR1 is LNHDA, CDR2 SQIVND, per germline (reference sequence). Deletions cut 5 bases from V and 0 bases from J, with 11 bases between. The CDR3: CASSVGGGSYNEQFF. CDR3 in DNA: TGTGCCAGTAGTGTAGGGGGGGGCTCCTACAATGAGCAGTTCTTC.

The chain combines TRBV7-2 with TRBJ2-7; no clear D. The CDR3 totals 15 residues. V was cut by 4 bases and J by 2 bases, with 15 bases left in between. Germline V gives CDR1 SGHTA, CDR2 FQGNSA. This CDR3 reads CASSSNDGPTYEQYF. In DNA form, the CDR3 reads TGTGCCAGCAGCTCCAATGACGGCCCGACCTACGAGCAGTACTTC.

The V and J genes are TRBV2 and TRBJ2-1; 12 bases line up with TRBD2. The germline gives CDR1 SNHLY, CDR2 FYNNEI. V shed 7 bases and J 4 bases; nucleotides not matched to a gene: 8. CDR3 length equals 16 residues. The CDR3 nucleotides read TGTGCCAGCACTAACGGACTAGCGGGGCCATACAATGAGCAGTTCTTC. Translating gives CASTNGLAGPYNEQFF. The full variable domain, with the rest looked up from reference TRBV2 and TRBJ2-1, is EPEVTQTPSHQVTQMGQEVILRCVPISNHLYFYWYRQILGQKVEFLVSFYNNEISEKSEIFDDQFSVERPDGSNFTLKIRSTKLEDSAMYFCASTNGLAGPYNEQFFGPGTRLTVL.

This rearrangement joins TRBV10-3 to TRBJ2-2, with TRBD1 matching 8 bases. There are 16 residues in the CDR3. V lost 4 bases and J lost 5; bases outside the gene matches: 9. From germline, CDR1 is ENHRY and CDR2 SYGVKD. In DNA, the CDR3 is TGTGCCATCAGTGGACAGGGGAGTTCGAGGACCGGGGAGCTGTTTTTT. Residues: CAISGQGSSRTGELFF.

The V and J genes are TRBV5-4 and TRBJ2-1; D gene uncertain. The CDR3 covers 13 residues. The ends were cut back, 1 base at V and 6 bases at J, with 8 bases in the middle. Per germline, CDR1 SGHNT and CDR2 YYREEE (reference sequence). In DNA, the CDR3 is TGTGCCAGCAGCTTGTCCCCTGCCAATGAGCAGTTCTTC. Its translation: CASSLSPANEQFF. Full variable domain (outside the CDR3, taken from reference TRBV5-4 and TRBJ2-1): ETGVTQSPTHLIKTRGQQVTLRCSSQSGHNTVSWYQQALGQGPQFIFQYYREEENGRGNFPPRFSGLQFPNYSSELNVNALELDDSALYLCASSLSPANEQFFGPGTRLTVL.

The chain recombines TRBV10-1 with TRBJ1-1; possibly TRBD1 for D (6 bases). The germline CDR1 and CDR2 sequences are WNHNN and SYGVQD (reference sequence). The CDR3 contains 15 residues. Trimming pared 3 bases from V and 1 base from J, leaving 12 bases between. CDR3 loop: CASSDMGAGNTEAFF. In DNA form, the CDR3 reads TGCGCCAGCAGTGACATGGGGGCAGGGAACACTGAAGCTTTCTTT.

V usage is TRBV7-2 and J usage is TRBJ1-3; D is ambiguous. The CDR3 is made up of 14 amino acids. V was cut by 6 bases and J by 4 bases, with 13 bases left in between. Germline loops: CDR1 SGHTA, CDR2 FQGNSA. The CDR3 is CASRDGSPGNTIYF. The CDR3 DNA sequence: TGTGCCAGCAGGGATGGGTCTCCAGGAAACACCATATATTTT.

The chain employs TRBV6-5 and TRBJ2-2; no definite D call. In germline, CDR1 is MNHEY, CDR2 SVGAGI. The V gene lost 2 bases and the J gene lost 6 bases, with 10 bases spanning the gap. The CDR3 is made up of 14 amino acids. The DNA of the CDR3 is TGTGCCAGCAGTTACGTGCTTGGGGCCGGGGAGCTGTTTTTT. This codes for CASSYVLGAGELFF.